Listed below are T cell receptor beta chains from one sample, sequenced in a study of blood T cell repertoires in COVID-19. Some clones are missing from TCRdb's copy, which holds only in-frame ones; the method was immunoSEQ multiplex PCR. The table shows about 110,000 clones, with less than 80% occurring only once. Sample: peripheral blood. All receptors come from a man in his 70s with active or convalescent COVID-19. The CDR3 runs from the conserved cysteine through the conserved F or W. D genes are given only for firm matches. Some rows have no size entry. The others give once, few or many, or a class for an expanded clone.

j_gene: TRBJ2-5
abundance: -
v_gene: TRBV6-5
d_gene: TRBD2
CDR3nt: TGTGCCAGCACCCTTACTAGCGGGGTTCAGACCCAGTACTTC
CDR3aa: CASTLTSGVQTQYF

j_gene: TRBJ1-2
abundance: -
v_gene: TRBV29-1
d_gene: TRBD1
CDR3nt: TGCAGCGTAGTAGGGGACAGGGGTTTCTATGGCTACACCTTC
CDR3aa: CSVVGDRGFYGYTF

j_gene: TRBJ1-6
abundance: -
v_gene: TRBV7-3
d_gene: TRBD1
CDR3nt: TGTGCCAGCAGCTCGTGGACAGGGGGCCCTTCACCCCTCCACTTT
CDR3aa: CASSSWTGGPSPLHF

j_gene: TRBJ2-1
abundance: once
v_gene: TRBV9
d_gene: -
CDR3nt: TGTGCCAGCAGCGTAGCTGGCCAGAATGAGCAGTTCTTC
CDR3aa: CASSVAGQNEQFF

j_gene: TRBJ1-2
abundance: -
v_gene: TRBV12-3/TRBV12-4
d_gene: -
CDR3nt: TGTGCCAGCAGTTTATTGTCCGGCTATGGCTACACCTTC
CDR3aa: CASSLLSGYGYTF

j_gene: TRBJ1-2
abundance: -
v_gene: TRBV5-1
d_gene: TRBD1
CDR3nt: TGCGCCAGCAGCCTCATTCCCGGACAGGGAGACGGCTACACCTTC
CDR3aa: CASSLIPGQGDGYTF

j_gene: TRBJ2-7
abundance: -
v_gene: TRBV19
d_gene: TRBD2
CDR3nt: TGTGCCAGTAGTACGGGACTAGCGGGAGAGCAGTACTTC
CDR3aa: CASSTGLAGEQYF

j_gene: TRBJ2-7
abundance: -
v_gene: TRBV18
d_gene: TRBD2
CDR3nt: TGTGCCAGCTCACCAGACGCGGGGGGGGACGAGCAGTACTTC
CDR3aa: CASSPDAGGDEQYF

j_gene: TRBJ1-1
abundance: -
v_gene: TRBV12-3/TRBV12-4
d_gene: TRBD1
CDR3nt: TGTGCCAGCAGTTACCAGACAGGGGGCGAAGCTTTCTTT
CDR3aa: CASSYQTGGEAFF

j_gene: TRBJ1-2
abundance: -
v_gene: TRBV3-1/TRBV3-2
d_gene: -
CDR3nt: TGTGCCAGCAGCCAAGATGTCGGGGGGGGTGGCTACACCTTC
CDR3aa: CASSQDVGGGGYTF

j_gene: TRBJ2-1
abundance: -
v_gene: TRBV6-1
d_gene: TRBD2
CDR3nt: TGTGCCAGCAGTGAAGTTACTAGCGGGAGGGCCTACAATGAGCAGTTCTTC
CDR3aa: CASSEVTSGRAYNEQFF

j_gene: TRBJ2-2
abundance: -
v_gene: TRBV7-2
d_gene: -
CDR3nt: TGTGCCAGCAGTTTAGCGAGGTGGGCCGGGGAGCTGTTTTTT
CDR3aa: CASSLARWAGELFF

j_gene: TRBJ1-1
abundance: -
v_gene: TRBV2
d_gene: TRBD1
CDR3nt: TGTGCCACCTCGACAGGGAGCACTGAAGCTTTCTTT
CDR3aa: CATSTGSTEAFF

j_gene: TRBJ2-1
abundance: -
v_gene: TRBV5-1
d_gene: TRBD2
CDR3nt: TGCGCCAGCAGGGTAAGCGGGGACAATGAGCAGTTCTTC
CDR3aa: CASRVSGDNEQFF

j_gene: TRBJ1-3
abundance: -
v_gene: TRBV7-9
d_gene: -
CDR3nt: TGTGCCAGCAGCGCAGGACAGTTCGACTCTGGAAACACCATATATTTT
CDR3aa: CASSAGQFDSGNTIYF

j_gene: TRBJ2-3
abundance: -
v_gene: TRBV18
d_gene: TRBD1
CDR3nt: TGTGCCAGCTCACCACCGTTAAGGGGGCTAGATACGCAGTATTTT
CDR3aa: CASSPPLRGLDTQYF

j_gene: TRBJ2-1
abundance: -
v_gene: TRBV19
d_gene: TRBD1
CDR3nt: TGTGCCAGTAGTGAGGGACAGTCCTACAATGAGCAGTTCTTC
CDR3aa: CASSEGQSYNEQFF

j_gene: TRBJ1-6
abundance: -
v_gene: TRBV6-4
d_gene: -
CDR3nt: TGTGCCAGCAGTTTACAGGGTAGTAATTCACCCCTCCACTTT
CDR3aa: CASSLQGSNSPLHF

j_gene: TRBJ1-4
abundance: many
v_gene: TRBV10-3
d_gene: TRBD1
CDR3nt: TGTGCCATCAGTGGGGACAGGGCCGAAAAACTGTTTTTT
CDR3aa: CAISGDRAEKLFF

j_gene: TRBJ1-2
abundance: -
v_gene: TRBV28
d_gene: -
CDR3nt: TGTGCCAGCAGTTTACCCCCGCGGGGCTACACCTTC
CDR3aa: CASSLPPRGYTF

j_gene: TRBJ1-2
abundance: -
v_gene: TRBV30
d_gene: -
CDR3nt: TGTGCCTGGAGTGGTCATTATGGCCACACCTTC
CDR3aa: CAWSGHYGHTF

j_gene: TRBJ1-2
abundance: -
v_gene: TRBV27
d_gene: TRBD1
CDR3nt: TGTGCCAGCAGCCGACAGGGAAATATTTATGGCTACACCTTC
CDR3aa: CASSRQGNIYGYTF

j_gene: TRBJ2-5
abundance: -
v_gene: TRBV5-1
d_gene: TRBD1
CDR3nt: TGCGCCAGCAGCTTGGGGGGGACAGATCTGGGGACCCAGTACTTC
CDR3aa: CASSLGGTDLGTQYF

j_gene: TRBJ2-6
abundance: -
v_gene: TRBV28
d_gene: -
CDR3nt: TGTGCCAGCACTTCCTTGGTCTACGGTGGGGCCAACGTCCTGACTTTC
CDR3aa: CASTSLVYGGANVLTF

j_gene: TRBJ1-2
abundance: -
v_gene: TRBV13
d_gene: -
CDR3nt: TGTGCCAGCAGCTTAGAGCGGGGACAAAGTGGCTATGGCTACACCTTC
CDR3aa: CASSLERGQSGYGYTF

j_gene: TRBJ2-6
abundance: -
v_gene: TRBV25-1
d_gene: TRBD2
CDR3nt: TGTGCCAGCAGTCGCGGGGGGGCCGGGGCCAACGTCCTGACTTTC
CDR3aa: CASSRGGAGANVLTF